This T cell receptor (beta chain) was found in a study of blood T cell repertoires in COVID-19. Clones were sequenced by immunoSEQ multiplex PCR, and TCRdb holds only the in-frame ones, with some missing. The sample yields about 130,000 clones, roughly 88% seen once. This clone was found once. The V and J ends lost 4 bases and 8 bases respectively, with 15 bases between them. Germline CDR1 reads SGHNT; CDR2 reads YYREEE (reference sequence). The CDR3 is 14 amino acids. The sequence was obtained from a woman of 80 years or more with acute or convalescent COVID-19. This chain uses TRBV5-4 with TRBJ2-2, with D perhaps TRBD1 (6 bases). What was sequenced was peripheral blood. This chain's CDR3 is CASSGTGISGELFF. CDR3 in DNA: TGTGCCAGCAGCGGAACAGGGATCTCAGGGGAGCTGTTTTTT. Combining the CDR3 with reference TRBV5-4 and TRBJ2-2 gives the whole variable domain ETGVTQSPTHLIKTRGQQVTLRCSSQSGHNTVSWYQQALGQGPQFIFQYYREEENGRGNFPPRFSGLQFPNYSSELNVNALELDDSALYLCASSGTGISGELFFGEGSRLTVL.